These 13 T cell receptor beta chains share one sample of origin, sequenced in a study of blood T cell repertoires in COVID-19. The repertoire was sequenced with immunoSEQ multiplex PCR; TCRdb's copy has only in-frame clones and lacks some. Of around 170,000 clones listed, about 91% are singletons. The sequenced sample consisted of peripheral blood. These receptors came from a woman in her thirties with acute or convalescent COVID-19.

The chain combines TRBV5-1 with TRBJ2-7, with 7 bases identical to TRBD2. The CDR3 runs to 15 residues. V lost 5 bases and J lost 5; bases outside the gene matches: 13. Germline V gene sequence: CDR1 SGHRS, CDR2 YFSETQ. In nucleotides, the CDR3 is TGCGCCAGCAGTTATACGACCGGGACTACAAACGAGCAGTACTTC. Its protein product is CASSYTTGTTNEQYF.

The CDR3 nucleotides read TGTGCCAGTAGTAGCCTGGGGGCGGTGTACGAGCAGTACTTC. The encoded protein is CASSSLGAVYEQYF. The chain employs TRBV19 and TRBJ2-7, with a tentative D call TRBD1 (6 bases). The germline CDR1 and CDR2 sequences are LNHDA and SQIVND (reference sequence). This CDR3 spans 14 amino acids. V was pared by 4 bases and J by 4 bases, with 14 bases between.

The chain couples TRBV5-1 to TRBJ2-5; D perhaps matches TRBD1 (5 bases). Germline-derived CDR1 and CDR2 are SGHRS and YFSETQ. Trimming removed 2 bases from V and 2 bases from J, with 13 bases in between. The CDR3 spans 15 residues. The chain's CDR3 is CASSFIKDSQETQYF. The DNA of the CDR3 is TGCGCCAGCAGCTTTATAAAAGACAGTCAAGAGACCCAGTACTTC.

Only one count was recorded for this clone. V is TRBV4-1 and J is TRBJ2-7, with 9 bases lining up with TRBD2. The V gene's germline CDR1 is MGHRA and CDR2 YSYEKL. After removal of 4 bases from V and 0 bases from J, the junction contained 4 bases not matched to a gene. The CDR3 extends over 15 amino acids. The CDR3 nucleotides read TGCGCCAGCAGCCTTAGCGGGGGAAGCTCCTACGAGCAGTACTTC. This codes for CASSLSGGSSYEQYF.

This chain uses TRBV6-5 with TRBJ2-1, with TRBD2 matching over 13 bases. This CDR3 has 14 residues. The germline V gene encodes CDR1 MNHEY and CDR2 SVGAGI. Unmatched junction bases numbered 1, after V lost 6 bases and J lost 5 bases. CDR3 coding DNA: TGTGCCAGCAGACTAGCGGGAGGGAACAATGAGCAGTTCTTC. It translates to CASRLAGGNNEQFF.

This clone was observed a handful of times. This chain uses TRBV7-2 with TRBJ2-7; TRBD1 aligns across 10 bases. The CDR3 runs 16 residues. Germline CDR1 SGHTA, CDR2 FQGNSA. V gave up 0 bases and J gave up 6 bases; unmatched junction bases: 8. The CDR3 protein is CASSLAGQGFVSEQYF. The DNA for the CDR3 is TGTGCCAGCAGCTTAGCGGGACAGGGGTTTGTCTCCGAGCAGTACTTC.

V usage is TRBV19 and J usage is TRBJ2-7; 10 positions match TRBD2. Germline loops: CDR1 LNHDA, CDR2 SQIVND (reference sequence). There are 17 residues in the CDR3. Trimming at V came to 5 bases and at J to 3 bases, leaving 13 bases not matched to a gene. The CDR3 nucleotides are TGTGCCAGTAGTTCAAGGACTAGCGGAGGCTTAGGCTACGAGCAGTACTTC. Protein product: CASSSRTSGGLGYEQYF.

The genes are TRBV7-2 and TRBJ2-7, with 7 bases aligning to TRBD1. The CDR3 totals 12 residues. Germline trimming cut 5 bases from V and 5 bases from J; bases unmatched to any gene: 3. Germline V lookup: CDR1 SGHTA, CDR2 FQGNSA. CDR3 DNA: TGTGCCAGCAGCAGACAGGGCCACGAGCAGTACTTC. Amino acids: CASSRQGHEQYF.

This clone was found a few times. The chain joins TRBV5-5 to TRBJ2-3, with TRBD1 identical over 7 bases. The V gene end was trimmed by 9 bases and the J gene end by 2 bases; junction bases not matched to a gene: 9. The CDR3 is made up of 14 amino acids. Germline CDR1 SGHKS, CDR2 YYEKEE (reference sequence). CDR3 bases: TGTGCCACCCGACCGGGACAGAACACAGATACGCAGTATTTT. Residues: CATRPGQNTDTQYF. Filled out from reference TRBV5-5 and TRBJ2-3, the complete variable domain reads DAGVTQSPTHLIKTRGQQVTLRCSPISGHKSVSWYQQVLGQGPQFIFQYYEKEERGRGNFPDRFSARQFPNYSSELNVNALLLGDSALYLCATRPGQNTDTQYFGPGTRLTVL.

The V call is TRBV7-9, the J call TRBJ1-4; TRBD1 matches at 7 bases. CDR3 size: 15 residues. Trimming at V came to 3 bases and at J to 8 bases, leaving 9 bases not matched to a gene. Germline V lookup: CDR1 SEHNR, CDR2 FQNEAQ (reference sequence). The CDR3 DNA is TGTGCCAGCAGCTTGAGACAGGGCTTGGGAGAAAAACTGTTTTTT. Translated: CASSLRQGLGEKLFF.

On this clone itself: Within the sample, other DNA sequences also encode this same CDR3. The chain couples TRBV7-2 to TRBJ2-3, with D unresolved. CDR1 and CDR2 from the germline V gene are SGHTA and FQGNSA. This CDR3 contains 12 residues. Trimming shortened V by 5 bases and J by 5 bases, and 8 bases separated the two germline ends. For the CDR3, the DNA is TGTGCCAGCAGCCCCTCCAGAGATACGCAGTATTTT. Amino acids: CASSPSRDTQYF.

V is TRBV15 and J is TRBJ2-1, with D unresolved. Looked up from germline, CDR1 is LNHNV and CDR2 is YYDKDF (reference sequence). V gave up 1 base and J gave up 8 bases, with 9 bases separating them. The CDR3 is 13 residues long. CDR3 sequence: CATSRVSQDEQFF. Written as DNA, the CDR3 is TGTGCCACCAGCAGAGTTAGTCAGGATGAGCAGTTCTTC. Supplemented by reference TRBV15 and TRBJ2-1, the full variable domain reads DAMVIQNPRYQVTQFGKPVTLSCSQTLNHNVMYWYQQKSSQAPKLLFHYYDKDFNNEADTPDNFQSRRPNTSFCFLDIRSPGLGDTAMYLCATSRVSQDEQFFGPGTRLTVL.

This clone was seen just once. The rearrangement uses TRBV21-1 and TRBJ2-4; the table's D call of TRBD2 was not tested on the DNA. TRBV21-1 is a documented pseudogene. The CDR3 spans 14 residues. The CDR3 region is CALPQILAKNIQYF. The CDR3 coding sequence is TGTGCCCTACCCCAAATTCTAGCCAAAAACATTCAGTACTTC.